This T cell receptor (beta chain) came from a study of T cells after yellow fever vaccination. This clonotype has a count of ten or more. This CDR3 spans 13 amino acids. V shed 6 bases, J shed 9 bases, and the junction held 6 bases outside the gene matches. Germline values: CDR1 DFQATT, CDR2 SNEGSKA (reference sequence). One entry per CDR3 protein, called by TCRdb with MiXCR from the 5' RACE reads. The sample has more than 200,000 distinct CDR3 sequences; about 3.9% are singletons. The receptor's source is a man aged 18 to 30 who received the YFV17D yellow fever vaccine. The sequences come from PBMCs, collected 15 days after the yellow fever booster vaccination. The rearrangement joins TRBV20-1 to TRBJ1-6; 9 nucleotides match TRBD1. The CDR3 sequence: CSATGQGGSPLHF. CDR3 sequence (DNA): TGCAGTGCAACGGGACAGGGAGGTTCACCCCTCCACTTT.